What follows are 29 T cell receptor beta chains derived from one specimen sequenced in a study of blood T cell repertoires in COVID-19. Only in-frame clones appear in the TCRdb table, and some are missing; sequencing was by immunoSEQ multiplex PCR. The sample has 390,000 or so clones; roughly 90% are singletons. Sequencing input: peripheral blood. The receptors were sampled from a woman in her twenties or thirties with COVID-19, enrolled during active disease.

V is TRBV11-2 and J is TRBJ2-2; 7 positions match TRBD2. This CDR3 has 16 amino acids. Germline V gives CDR1 SGHAT, CDR2 FQNNGV. The V gene end was trimmed by 5 bases and the J gene end by 5 bases; junction bases not matched to a gene: 11. The CDR3 DNA follows: TGTGCCAGCAGCCAGGGCGCTTGGGGGGGGACCGGGGAGCTGTTTTTT. Encoded protein: CASSQGAWGGTGELFF.

This chain connects TRBV2 to TRBJ1-5; perhaps TRBD1 as D (6 bases). V was cut by 8 bases and J by 3 bases, with 14 bases left in between. The CDR3 has 14 amino acids. CDR1 and CDR2 (germline): SNHLY, FYNNEI. The CDR3 DNA sequence: TGTGCCAGCGGAAGGCAGGGGTACAATCAGCCCCAGCATTTT. Its protein product is CASGRQGYNQPQHF.

The rearrangement joins TRBV11-2 to TRBJ2-5, with TRBD1 identical over 7 bases. Germline assignment: CDR1 SGHAT and CDR2 FQNNGV. V lost 0 bases and J lost 7; bases outside the gene matches: 14. This CDR3 region has 17 residues. CDR3 DNA: TGTGCCAGCAGCTTAGATCGTACAGCAAAGGGGACAGTGACCCAGTACTTC. Its translation: CASSLDRTAKGTVTQYF. Looking up the rest from reference TRBV11-2 and TRBJ2-5 gives the full variable domain: EAGVAQSPRYKIIEKRQSVAFWCNPISGHATLYWYQQILGQGPKLLIQFQNNGVVDDSQLPKDRFSAERLKGVDSTLKIQPAKLEDSAVYLCASSLDRTAKGTVTQYFGPGTRLLVL.

The CDR3 DNA is TGTGCCAGCAGCCGCACCTGGGGCGGAGAGAGCTACGAGCAGTACGTC. Translating it yields CASSRTWGGESYEQYV. This chain links TRBV14 with TRBJ2-7, with a weak D call TRBD1 (5 bases). Germline V gene lookup returns CDR1 SGHDN and CDR2 FVKESK. V was clipped by 4 bases and J by 3 bases, with 19 bases between them. The CDR3 contains 16 residues.

The gene calls are TRBV9 and TRBJ2-2; 14 bases fit TRBD2. The length of the CDR3 is 18 residues. V lost 4 bases to trimming and J lost 3 bases; unmatched junction nucleotides: 8. CDR1 is SGDLS and CDR2 is YYNGEE in the germline V gene. CDR3 protein: CASSPGTSGRSDTGELFF. For the CDR3, the DNA is TGTGCCAGCAGCCCTGGGACTAGCGGGAGAAGCGACACCGGGGAGCTGTTTTTT.

With regard to this clone: One junction end does not reproduce the germline sequence, and a read error may be involved. The CDR3 bases are TGCAGTGCTAGAGATCCCGGACAGGTCTTC. This gives the protein CSARDPGQVF. The V call is TRBV20-1, the J call TRBJ2-7; 7 bases agree with TRBD1. The CDR3 runs to 10 residues. Per germline, CDR1 DFQATT and CDR2 SNEGSKA (reference sequence).

Here the CDR3 reads CASSSAGGGGDTQYF. The CDR3, as DNA: TGTGCCAGCAGTTCCGCCGGGGGGGGCGGGGATACGCAGTATTTT. This rearrangement joins TRBV6-5 to TRBJ2-3; TRBD2 matches 8 bases. With V trimmed by 4 bases and J by 6 bases, 9 bases remained unmatched. Germline V gives CDR1 MNHEY, CDR2 SVGAGI. This CDR3 comprises 15 residues.

V gene TRBV28 combines with J gene TRBJ2-7; 7 nucleotides line up with TRBD1. The ends lost 3 bases at V and 2 bases at J; junction bases unmatched: 4. CDR1 is MDHEN and CDR2 is SYDVKM in the germline V gene. CDR3 length: 14 residues. The CDR3 loop reads CASSLPTGTYEQYF. In DNA, the CDR3 is TGTGCCAGCAGTTTGCCGACAGGGACCTACGAGCAGTACTTC.

The chain recombines TRBV19 with TRBJ2-5; TRBD2 matches at 8 bases. Germline V CDR1 and CDR2: LNHDA, SQIVND (reference sequence). The CDR3 covers 14 residues. With 3 bases clipped from V and 5 bases from J, the junction kept 5 bases outside the gene matches. The CDR3: CASSIRGGWETQYF. CDR3 bases: TGTGCCAGTAGTATCCGGGGGGGCTGGGAGACCCAGTACTTC. Filled out from reference TRBV19 and TRBJ2-5, the complete variable domain reads DGGITQSPKYLFRKEGQNVTLSCEQNLNHDAMYWYRQDPGQGLRLIYYSQIVNDFQKGDIAEGYSVSREKKESFPLTVTSAQKNPTAFYLCASSIRGGWETQYFGPGTRLLVL.

This clone was recorded only once. The chain links TRBV4-1 to TRBJ2-1; tentatively, D is TRBD2 (6 bases). Germline CDR1 and CDR2: MGHRA and YSYEKL. The germline V and J ends were trimmed by 1 base and 4 bases, with 11 bases remaining between them. The CDR3 has 15 amino acids. CDR3 in amino acids: CASSQVAGTYNEQFF. CDR3 sequence (DNA): TGCGCCAGCAGCCAAGTGGCAGGGACTTACAATGAGCAGTTCTTC.

V gene TRBV2 combines with J gene TRBJ2-3, with 7 bases fitting TRBD1. Germline-derived CDR1 and CDR2 are SNHLY and FYNNEI. V was pared by 2 bases and J by 0 bases, with 5 bases of the junction left unmatched. This CDR3 region has 16 residues. CDR3 sequence (DNA): TGTGCCAGCAGTGAACAGGGACAGCCCAGCACAGATACGCAGTATTTT. This encodes CASSEQGQPSTDTQYF.

This chain uses TRBV18 with TRBJ2-7; D may be TRBD1 (6 bases). The ends were cut back, 2 bases at V and 2 bases at J, with 10 bases in the middle. The CDR3 covers 14 residues. Germline CDR1 and CDR2: KGHSH and LQKENI. The CDR3 coding sequence is TGTGCCAGCTCACCAGTGGCAGGGGCCTACGAGCAGTACTTC. Translated: CASSPVAGAYEQYF.

The chain has TRBV4-3 and TRBJ1-2; 10 bases line up with TRBD1. The CDR3 totals 16 residues. Germline loops: CDR1 LGHNA, CDR2 YSLEER. Trimming removed 5 bases from V and 8 bases from J; junction bases left unmatched: 14. The CDR3 nucleotides read TGCGCCAGCAGCATCCATACCCGGGACAGGGGTGGAGGCTACACCTTC. It codes for CASSIHTRDRGGGYTF.

The CDR3 nucleotides are TGTGCCAGCAGCCTCCCCCCGGGACTAGGGGGGCCCTACGAGCAGTACGTC. This sequence encodes CASSLPPGLGGPYEQYV. The chain recombines TRBV7-9 with TRBJ2-7, with 8 bases that match TRBD2. CDR1 SEHNR and CDR2 FQNEAQ come from the germline V gene (reference sequence). V shed 5 bases, J shed 2 bases, and the junction held 14 bases outside the gene matches. The CDR3 consists of 17 residues.

The gene calls are TRBV6-5 and TRBJ1-2; D remains unclear. CDR3 length equals 14 residues. V lost 0 bases to trimming and J lost 2 bases, with 7 bases between them. Germline V lookup: CDR1 MNHEY, CDR2 SVGAGI. The CDR3: CASSYSGRNYGYTF. DNA for the CDR3: TGTGCCAGCAGTTACTCCGGCAGGAACTATGGCTACACCTTC.

The J gene is TRBJ2-7, the V gene TRBV18; 8 bases align to TRBD1. With 6 bases clipped from V and 3 bases from J, the junction kept 7 bases outside the gene matches. The CDR3 length is 14 residues. Germline lookup yields CDR1 KGHSH and CDR2 LQKENI. The CDR3 spells CASSQGATVYEQYF. The CDR3 DNA is TGTGCCAGCTCCCAGGGGGCGACGGTCTACGAGCAGTACTTC.

The chain carries TRBV6-4 and TRBJ1-6; TRBD1 agrees at 8 bases. The CDR3 spans 15 residues. With 6 bases clipped from V and 8 bases from J, the junction kept 9 bases outside the gene matches. CDR1 and CDR2 (germline): MRHNA, SNTAGT. The CDR3 loop reads CASRLTGDIDSPLHF. CDR3 DNA: TGTGCCAGCAGGCTGACAGGGGATATCGATTCACCCCTCCACTTT.

J is TRBJ1-6 and V is TRBV6-2 or TRBV6-3; TRBD1 aligns across 10 bases. V lost 5 bases, J lost 6 bases, and 4 bases stayed unmatched. The CDR3 extends over 15 amino acids. Germline lookup yields CDR1 MNHEY and CDR2 SVGEGT. The CDR3 coding sequence is TGTGCCAGCAGTCCGGGACAGGGGATTAATTCACCCCTCCACTTT. Its protein is CASSPGQGINSPLHF.

The V call is TRBV7-2, the J call TRBJ2-1, with D perhaps TRBD1 (6 bases). Germline CDR1 SGHTA, CDR2 FQGNSA. The CDR3 consists of 15 residues. The ends were cut back, 0 bases at V and 10 bases at J, with 16 bases in the middle. This chain's CDR3 is CASSLASAGDGEQFF. For the CDR3, the DNA is TGTGCCAGCAGCTTAGCGTCGGCAGGGGATGGGGAGCAGTTCTTC.

V and J are TRBV29-1 and TRBJ1-4, with D perhaps matching TRBD1 (5 bases). The V end lost 3 bases, the J end lost 8 bases, and 13 bases lay between the germline ends. The CDR3 spans 13 residues. CDR1 and CDR2 (germline): SQVTM, ANQGSEA. CDR3 DNA sequence: TGCAGCGTTGACGAGGGGAGCGGGGAAAAACTGTTTTTT. Its translation is CSVDEGSGEKLFF.

V usage is TRBV6-6 and J usage is TRBJ1-2, with 8 bases that match TRBD1. The junction had 11 bases not matched to a gene; V was cut back by 6 bases and J by 8 bases. This CDR3 is 14 amino acids long. Germline CDR1 is MNHNY and CDR2 is SVGAGI (reference sequence). CDR3 in amino acids: CASRRGQAKDGYTF. The CDR3 DNA sequence: TGTGCCAGCAGAAGGGGACAGGCCAAGGACGGCTACACCTTC.

The J gene is TRBJ2-5, the V gene TRBV7-6; 9 nucleotides align to TRBD2. V dropped 3 bases and J dropped 5; count of bases not matched to a gene: 4. The germline V gene has CDR1 SGHVS and CDR2 FNYEAQ. The CDR3 extends over 14 amino acids. The CDR3 sequence: CASSLAGGRETQYF. The CDR3, as DNA: TGTGCCAGCAGCTTGGCGGGAGGGAGGGAGACCCAGTACTTC. Full variable domain (remainder filled in from reference TRBV7-6 and TRBJ2-5): GAGVSQSPRYKVTKRGQDVALRCDPISGHVSLYWYRQALGQGPEFLTYFNYEAQQDKSGLPNDRFSAERPEGSISTLTIQRTEQRDSAMYRCASSLAGGRETQYFGPGTRLLVL.

CDR3 bases: TGTGCCAGTATGAGTGGGGAGTCTGGGGCCAACGTCCTGACTTTC. It encodes CASMSGESGANVLTF. This sequence joins TRBV19 and TRBJ2-6; perhaps TRBD2 as D (5 bases). The V end lost 7 bases, the J end lost 1 base, and 11 bases lay between the germline ends. From germline, CDR1 is LNHDA and CDR2 SQIVND (reference sequence). The CDR3 covers 15 residues.

This sequence joins TRBV27 and TRBJ1-2, with a weak D call TRBD1 (5 bases). Trimming pared 6 bases from V and 4 bases from J, leaving 18 bases between. CDR1 and CDR2 from the germline V gene are MNHEY and SMNVEV (reference sequence). The CDR3 runs 15 residues. The CDR3 sequence is CASRYGTGGFYGYTF. Here the CDR3 DNA reads TGTGCCAGCAGATATGGGACGGGGGGTTTCTATGGCTACACCTTC.

The rearrangement joins TRBV5-5 to TRBJ2-7, with 7 bases fitting TRBD1. The CDR3 totals 14 residues. Germline trimming cut 4 bases from V and 6 bases from J; bases unmatched to any gene: 10. The germline CDR1 and CDR2 sequences are SGHKS and YYEKEE (reference sequence). The CDR3 reads CASSPPWTGAEQYF. CDR3 DNA: TGTGCCAGCAGCCCCCCTTGGACAGGAGCCGAGCAGTACTTC.

The chain joins TRBV11-2 to TRBJ2-7, with 7 bases aligning to TRBD1. Germline V gene data show CDR1 as SGHAT and CDR2 as FQNNGV. The CDR3 has 15 amino acids. J was trimmed by 3 bases and V by 0 bases; bases with no gene match: 5. The chain's CDR3 is CASSLDWGQSYEQYF. The CDR3 coding sequence is TGTGCCAGCAGCTTAGATTGGGGACAGAGCTACGAGCAGTACTTC.

The chain joins TRBV2 to TRBJ1-6; a possible D gene is TRBD1 (6 bases). This CDR3 has 15 residues. V lost 6 bases and J lost 4, with 13 bases in between. Looked up from germline, CDR1 is SNHLY and CDR2 is FYNNEI. The CDR3 DNA reads as TGTGCCAGCAGCAATCAGGGGCAGTATAATTCACCCCTCCACTTT. It yields the protein CASSNQGQYNSPLHF.

CDR3 nucleotides: TGTGCCAGCAGCTTGGAGTATCTGCGACAGGGCGTCAGGGATACGCAGTATTTT. This translates into CASSLEYLRQGVRDTQYF. The rearrangement links TRBV5-4 to TRBJ2-3, with 7 bases matching TRBD1. This CDR3 contains 18 residues. V shed 0 bases, J shed 6 bases, and the junction held 16 bases outside the gene matches. The germline CDR1 and CDR2 sequences are SGHNT and YYREEE (reference sequence).

Only one count was recorded for this clone. The chain joins TRBV27 to TRBJ1-4; D is unresolved. CDR3 length: 14 amino acids. CDR1 is MNHEY and CDR2 is SMNVEV in the germline V gene (reference sequence). Deletions cut 7 bases from V and 0 bases from J, with 9 bases between. CDR3 sequence (DNA): TGTGCCAGCAAATACGAGGCAACTAATGAAAAACTGTTTTTT. Protein product: CASKYEATNEKLFF.